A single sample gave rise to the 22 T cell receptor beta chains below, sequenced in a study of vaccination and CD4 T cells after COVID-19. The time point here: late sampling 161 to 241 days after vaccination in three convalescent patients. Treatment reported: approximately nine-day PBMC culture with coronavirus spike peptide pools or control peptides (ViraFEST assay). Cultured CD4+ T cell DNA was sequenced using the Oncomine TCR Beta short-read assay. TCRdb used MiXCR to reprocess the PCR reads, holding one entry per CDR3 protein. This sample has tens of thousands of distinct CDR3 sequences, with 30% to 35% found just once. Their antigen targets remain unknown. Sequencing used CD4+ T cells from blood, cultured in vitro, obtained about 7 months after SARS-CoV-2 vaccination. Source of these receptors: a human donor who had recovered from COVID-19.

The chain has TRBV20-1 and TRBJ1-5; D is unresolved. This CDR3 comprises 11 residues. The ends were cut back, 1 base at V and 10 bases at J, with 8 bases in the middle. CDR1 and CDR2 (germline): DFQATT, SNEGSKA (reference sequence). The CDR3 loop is CSARVGSPQHF. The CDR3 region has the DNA TGCAGTGCTAGAGTCGGTTCACCCCAGCATTTT.

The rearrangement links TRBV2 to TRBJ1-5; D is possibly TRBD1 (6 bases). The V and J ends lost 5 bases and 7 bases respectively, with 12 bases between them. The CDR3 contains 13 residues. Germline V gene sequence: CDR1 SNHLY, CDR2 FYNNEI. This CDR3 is CASSRGGGQPQHF. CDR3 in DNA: TGTGCCAGCAGTAGAGGGGGAGGGCAGCCCCAGCATTTT.

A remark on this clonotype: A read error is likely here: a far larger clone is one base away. CDR3 DNA sequence: TGTGCCAGCTCACCTGGACAGGGTTTTAAGACCCAGTACTTC. This encodes CASSPGQGFKTQYF. The chain recombines TRBV18 with TRBJ2-7, with TRBD1 identical over 8 bases. The J call may be incorrect, as the DNA end agrees better with TRBJ2-5. This CDR3 is 14 amino acids long. The germline V gene has CDR1 KGHSH and CDR2 LQKENI.

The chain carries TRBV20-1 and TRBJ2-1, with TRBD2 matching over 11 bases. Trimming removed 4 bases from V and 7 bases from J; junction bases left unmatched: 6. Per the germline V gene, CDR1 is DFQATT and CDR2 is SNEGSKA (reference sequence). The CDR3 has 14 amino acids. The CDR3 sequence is CSATGTSGANEQFF. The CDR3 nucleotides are TGCAGTGCTACCGGGACTAGCGGAGCGAATGAGCAGTTCTTC.

CDR3 nucleotide sequence: TGTGCCAGCAGCCGGACAGGAAGCTTTCCGCAAGAGACCCAGTACTTC. It specifies CASSRTGSFPQETQYF. This chain links TRBV28 with TRBJ2-5; TRBD1 agrees at 7 bases. The CDR3 covers 16 residues. The J segment lost 2 bases and the V segment lost 6 bases, leaving 12 bases of the junction unmatched. Looked up from germline, CDR1 is MDHEN and CDR2 is SYDVKM.

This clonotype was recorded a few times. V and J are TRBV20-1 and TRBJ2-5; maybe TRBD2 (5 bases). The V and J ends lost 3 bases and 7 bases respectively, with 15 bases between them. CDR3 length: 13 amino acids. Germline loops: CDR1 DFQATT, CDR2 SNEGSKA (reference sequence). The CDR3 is CSAREAGRLTQYF. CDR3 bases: TGCAGTGCTAGGGAGGCAGGTCGTTTGACCCAGTACTTC.

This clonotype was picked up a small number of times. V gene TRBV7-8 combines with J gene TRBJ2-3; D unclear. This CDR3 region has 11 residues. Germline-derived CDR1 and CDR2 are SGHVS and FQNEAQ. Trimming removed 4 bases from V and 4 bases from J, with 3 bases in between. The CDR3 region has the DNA TGTGCCAGCAGCTCCCCAGATACGCAGTATTTT. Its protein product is CASSSPDTQYF.

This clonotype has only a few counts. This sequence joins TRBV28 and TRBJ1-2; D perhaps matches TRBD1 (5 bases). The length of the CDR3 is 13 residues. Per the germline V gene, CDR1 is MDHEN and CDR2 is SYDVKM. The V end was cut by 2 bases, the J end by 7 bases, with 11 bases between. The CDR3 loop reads CASSLQRGGGYTF. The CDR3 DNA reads TGTGCCAGCAGTTTACAAAGGGGTGGTGGCTACACCTTC.

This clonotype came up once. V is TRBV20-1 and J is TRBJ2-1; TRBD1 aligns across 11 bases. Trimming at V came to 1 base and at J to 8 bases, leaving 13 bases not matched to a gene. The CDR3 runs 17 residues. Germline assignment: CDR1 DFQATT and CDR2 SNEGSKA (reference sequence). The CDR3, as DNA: TGCAGTGCTAGAGCAGTGTCCGGGACAGGGGGAGTTCATGAGCAGTTCTTC. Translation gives CSARAVSGTGGVHEQFF.

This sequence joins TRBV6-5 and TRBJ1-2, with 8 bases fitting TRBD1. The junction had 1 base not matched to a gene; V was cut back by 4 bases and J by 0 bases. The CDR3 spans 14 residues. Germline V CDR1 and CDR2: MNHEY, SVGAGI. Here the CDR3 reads CASSSTGANYGYTF. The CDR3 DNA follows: TGTGCCAGCAGTTCGACAGGGGCTAACTATGGCTACACCTTC.

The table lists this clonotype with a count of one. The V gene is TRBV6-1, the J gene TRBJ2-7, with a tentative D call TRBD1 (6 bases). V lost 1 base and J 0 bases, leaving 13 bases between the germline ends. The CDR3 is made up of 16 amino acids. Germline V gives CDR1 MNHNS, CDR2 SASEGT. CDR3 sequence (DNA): TGTGCCAGCAGTGAAGGGGAAGGGGGAAGCTCCTACGAGCAGTACTTC. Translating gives CASSEGEGGSSYEQYF.

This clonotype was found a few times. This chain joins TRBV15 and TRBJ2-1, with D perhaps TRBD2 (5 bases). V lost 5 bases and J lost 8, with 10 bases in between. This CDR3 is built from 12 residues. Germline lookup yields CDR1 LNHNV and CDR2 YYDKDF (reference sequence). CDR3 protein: CATSLNSDEQFF. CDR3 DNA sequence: TGTGCCACCAGCCTAAATAGCGATGAGCAGTTCTTC.

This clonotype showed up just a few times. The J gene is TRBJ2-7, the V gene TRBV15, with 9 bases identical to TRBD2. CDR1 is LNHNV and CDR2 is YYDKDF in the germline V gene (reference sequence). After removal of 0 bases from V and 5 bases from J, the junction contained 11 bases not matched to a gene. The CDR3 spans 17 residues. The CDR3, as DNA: TGTGCCACCAGCAGAGATGAGGGTAGCGGGAGACCCCACGAGCAGTACTTC. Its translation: CATSRDEGSGRPHEQYF.

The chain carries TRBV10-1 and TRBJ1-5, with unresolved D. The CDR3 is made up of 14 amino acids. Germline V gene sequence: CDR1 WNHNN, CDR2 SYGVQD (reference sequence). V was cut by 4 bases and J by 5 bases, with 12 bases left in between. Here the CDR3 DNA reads TGCGCCAGCAGTGCCGGACGGCCTGATCAGCCCCAGCATTTT. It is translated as CASSAGRPDQPQHF.

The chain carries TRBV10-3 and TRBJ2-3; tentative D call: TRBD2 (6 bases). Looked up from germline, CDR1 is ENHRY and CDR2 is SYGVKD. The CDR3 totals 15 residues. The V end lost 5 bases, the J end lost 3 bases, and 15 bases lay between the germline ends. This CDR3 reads CAISRQVRETDTQYF. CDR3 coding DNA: TGTGCCATCAGTCGCCAGGTGCGGGAAACAGATACGCAGTATTTT.

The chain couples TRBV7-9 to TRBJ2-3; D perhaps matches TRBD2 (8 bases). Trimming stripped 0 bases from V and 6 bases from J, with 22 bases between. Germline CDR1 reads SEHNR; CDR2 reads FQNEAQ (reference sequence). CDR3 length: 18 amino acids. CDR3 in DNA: TGTGCCAGCAGCTTAGCTCGGGATAGCGGGACAGTCGGGGATACGCAGTATTTT. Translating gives CASSLARDSGTVGDTQYF.

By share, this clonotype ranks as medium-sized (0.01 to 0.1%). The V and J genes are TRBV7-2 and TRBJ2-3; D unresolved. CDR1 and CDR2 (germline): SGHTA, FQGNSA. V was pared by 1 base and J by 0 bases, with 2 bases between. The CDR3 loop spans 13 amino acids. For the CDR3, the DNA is TGTGCCAGCAGCTTAGGGAGCACAGATACGCAGTATTTT. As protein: CASSLGSTDTQYF.

CDR3 DNA sequence: TGTGCCAGCAGCTTATTCACGAACAATGAGCAGTTCTTC. Amino acid sequence: CASSLFTNNEQFF. V usage is TRBV7-8 and J usage is TRBJ2-1; D uncertain. The CDR3 sequence is 13 residues long. V lost 2 bases and J 5 bases, leaving 7 bases between the germline ends. Germline V gives CDR1 SGHVS, CDR2 FQNEAQ.

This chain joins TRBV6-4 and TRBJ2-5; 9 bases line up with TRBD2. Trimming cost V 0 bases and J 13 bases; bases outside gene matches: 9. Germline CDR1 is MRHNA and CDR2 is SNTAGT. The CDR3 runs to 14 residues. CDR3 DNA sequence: TGTGCCAGCAGTGACTCGACTAGCGGTACGTCTGTGTACTTC. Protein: CASSDSTSGTSVYF.

CDR3 bases: TGTGCCAGCAGTTACCGAGGGGCGGAGCAGTTCTTC. Translating gives CASSYRGAEQFF. The J gene is TRBJ2-1, the V gene TRBV6-5; D tentatively reads TRBD1 or TRBD2 (5 bases each). Trimming took off 2 bases at V and 10 bases at J, with 9 bases between the two ends. Germline-derived CDR1 and CDR2 are MNHEY and SVGAGI. This CDR3 is 12 amino acids long.

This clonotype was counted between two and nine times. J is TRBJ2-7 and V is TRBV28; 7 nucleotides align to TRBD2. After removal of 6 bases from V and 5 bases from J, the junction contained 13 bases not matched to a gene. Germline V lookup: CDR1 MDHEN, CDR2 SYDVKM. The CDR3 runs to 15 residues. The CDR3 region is CASRSTSARGNEQYF. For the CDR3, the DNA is TGTGCCAGCAGATCAACTAGCGCCCGGGGGAACGAGCAGTACTTC. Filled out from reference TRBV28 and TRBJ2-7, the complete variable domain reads DVKVTQSSRYLVKRTGEKVFLECVQDMDHENMFWYRQDPGLGLRLIYFSYDVKMKEKGDIPEGYSVSREKKERFSLILESASTNQTSMYLCASRSTSARGNEQYFGPGTRLTVT.

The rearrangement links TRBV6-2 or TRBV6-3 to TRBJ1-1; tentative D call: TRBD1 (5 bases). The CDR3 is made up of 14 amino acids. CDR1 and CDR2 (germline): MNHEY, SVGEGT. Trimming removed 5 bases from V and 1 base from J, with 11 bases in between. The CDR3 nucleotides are TGTGCCAGCAGTACACCGAGGGGGAACACTGAAGCTTTCTTT. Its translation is CASSTPRGNTEAFF.